The present entry profiles one T cell receptor beta chain with its context. Its antigen is unknown. Those who donated were healthy HIV-negative adults, with no recent acute infections or vaccinations reported. CD8 memory merged CD45RO+ with CCR7-negative CD45RA+ TemRA cells. The CDR3 sequence is 15 residues long. Trimming pared 4 bases from V and 2 bases from J, leaving 12 bases between. In germline, CDR1 is SGHNT, CDR2 YENEEA. Using immunoSEQ multiplex PCR, the repertoire was profiled, and TCRdb retains in-frame clones only, with some absent. The table lists around 95,000 clones, about two thirds of them singletons. The sample belongs to a study of shared clonotypes between healthy human individuals. General study results and limits: Non-shared clonotypes had lower generation probabilities than clonotypes shared by all four sorted-subset donors. Estimated clonotype richness was generally higher in naive than memory subsets.

This sequence was found in a young man in good health. V usage is TRBV11-3 and J usage is TRBJ2-1; D may be TRBD1 (6 bases). Sequences were obtained from memory CD8+ T cells sorted from blood. Noted subset: CD45RO+ cells pooled with CCR7-negative TemRA cells. CDR3 DNA sequence: TGTGCCAGCAGCTCTAACAGGGACCCCTACAATGAGCAGTTCTTC. As protein: CASSSNRDPYNEQFF. Filled out from reference TRBV11-3 and TRBJ2-1, the complete variable domain reads EAGVVQSPRYKIIEKKQPVAFWCNPISGHNTLYWYLQNLGQGPELLIRYENEEAVDDSQLPKDRFSAERLKGVDSTLKIQPAELGDSAVYLCASSSNRDPYNEQFFGPGTRLTVL.